Following are 10 T cell receptor beta chains from one sample sequenced in a study of T cell responses to AZD1222 COVID-19 vaccine (TCRdb year 2021). This specimen's time point label, interpreted: baseline before first vaccination. The treatment or condition label here, explained by the study, means: meningococcal conjugate vaccine given as trial control. The library was obtained by the immunoSEQ multiplex PCR assay. TCRdb holds this immuneACCESS table with in-frame rearrangements only. Some clones are missing; in checked studies, unresolved V genes explain under half, and the rest has no known cause. This sample comprises about 110,000 clones, approximately 86% of them detected only once. The top ten constitute about 13% of the sample. The sequenced sample was peripheral blood, obtained on day 0 of MenACWY control vaccination. The receptors derive from an adult in good health.

V gene TRBV19 combines with J gene TRBJ2-6; D is unresolved. Germline CDR1 is LNHDA and CDR2 is SQIVND (reference sequence). The V gene lost 2 bases and the J gene lost 2 bases, with 13 bases spanning the gap. CDR3 size: 17 residues. CDR3: CASSISRFSPGANVLTF. The CDR3, as DNA: TGTGCCAGTAGTATATCCCGATTTAGCCCTGGGGCCAACGTCCTGACTTTC.

V usage is TRBV12-3 or TRBV12-4 and J usage is TRBJ2-5, with 7 bases identical to TRBD2. After removal of 5 bases from V and 9 bases from J, the junction contained 9 bases not matched to a gene. The CDR3 runs 13 residues. This CDR3 reads CASSPRGVGAQYF. DNA for the CDR3: TGTGCCAGCAGTCCCCGGGGGGTCGGGGCCCAGTACTTC.

The chain combines TRBV29-1 with TRBJ1-1; no clear D gene. Trimming stripped 7 bases from V and 1 base from J, with 7 bases between. The CDR3 loop spans 11 amino acids. Germline loops: CDR1 SQVTM, CDR2 ANQGSEA. The CDR3 DNA reads TGCAGCGCCAACCAGAACACTGAAGCTTTCTTT. Residues: CSANQNTEAFF.

This rearrangement joins TRBV6-5 to TRBJ1-4; D unresolved. The CDR3 spans 14 residues. Germline lookup yields CDR1 MNHEY and CDR2 SVGAGI. Trimming removed 6 bases at V and 1 base at J, with 9 bases between. CDR3 nucleotides: TGTGCCAGCAGGGGCCTAGGAACTAATGAAAAACTGTTTTTT. Amino acids: CASRGLGTNEKLFF.

This clone was picked up one time. The rearrangement links TRBV29-1 to TRBJ1-1; D is unresolved. Trimming stripped 5 bases from V and 3 bases from J, with 13 bases between. The CDR3 has 13 amino acids. The germline gives CDR1 SQVTM, CDR2 ANQGSEA. Here the CDR3 reads CSVQTASDTEAFF. CDR3 nucleotide sequence: TGCAGCGTTCAGACGGCCTCAGACACTGAAGCTTTCTTT.

This chain links TRBV28 with TRBJ1-2; 8 bases agree with TRBD1. J gave up 2 bases and V 2 bases, and 4 bases lay outside the gene matches. Germline V gives CDR1 MDHEN, CDR2 SYDVKM. The length of the CDR3 is 15 residues. The CDR3 spells CASSLMAGGNYGYTF. The CDR3 DNA reads as TGTGCCAGCAGTTTAATGGCAGGGGGCAACTATGGCTACACCTTC.

Here the CDR3 DNA reads TGTGCCAGCACCATTTTCAGGGGTTCAGTAGGTGAAGCTTTCTTT. Residues: CASTIFRGSVGEAFF. The J gene is TRBJ1-1, the V gene TRBV21-1; TRBD1, the table's D call, was not compared with the DNA. TRBV21-1 is a pseudogene. The CDR3 has 15 amino acids.

The chain links TRBV18 to TRBJ2-1; 8 bases are a match to TRBD2. Trimming cost V 0 bases and J 10 bases; bases outside gene matches: 17. The CDR3 has 18 amino acids. CDR1 KGHSH and CDR2 LQKENI come from the germline V gene. DNA for the CDR3: TGTGCCAGCTCACCACCGACCGCGGGGGGCCCTCTTCGAGGAGAGCAGTTCTTC. This sequence encodes CASSPPTAGGPLRGEQFF.

The genes are TRBV28 and TRBJ2-1; TRBD2 aligns across 9 bases. Germline CDR1 reads MDHEN; CDR2 reads SYDVKM. The CDR3 covers 14 residues. The trim removed 2 bases at V and 10 bases at J, leaving 6 bases unmatched. As DNA, the CDR3 is TGTGCCAGCAGTTTAGCGGGAGGGTCGAGGGAGCAGTTCTTC. Protein: CASSLAGGSREQFF.

The chain recombines TRBV6-5 with TRBJ2-2; D may be TRBD2 (6 bases). V lost 0 bases and J lost 3, with 8 bases in between. The CDR3 consists of 15 residues. Germline V gene data show CDR1 as MNHEY and CDR2 as SVGAGI. This CDR3 reads CASSYSGGYTGELFF. In nucleotides, the CDR3 is TGTGCCAGCAGTTACTCGGGGGGTTACACCGGGGAGCTGTTTTTT.